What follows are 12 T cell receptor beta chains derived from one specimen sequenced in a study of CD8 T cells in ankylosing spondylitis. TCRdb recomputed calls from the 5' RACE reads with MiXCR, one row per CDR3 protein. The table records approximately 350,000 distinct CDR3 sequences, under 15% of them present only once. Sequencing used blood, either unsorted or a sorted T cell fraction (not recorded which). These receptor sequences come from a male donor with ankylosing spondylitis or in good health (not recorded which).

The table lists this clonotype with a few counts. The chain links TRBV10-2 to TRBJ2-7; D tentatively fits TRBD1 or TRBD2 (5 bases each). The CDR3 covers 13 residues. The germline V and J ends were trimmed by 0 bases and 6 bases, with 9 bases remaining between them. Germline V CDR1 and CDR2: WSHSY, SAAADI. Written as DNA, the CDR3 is TGCGCCAGCAGTGAGTCCGGGACCGTCGAGCAGTACTTC. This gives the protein CASSESGTVEQYF.

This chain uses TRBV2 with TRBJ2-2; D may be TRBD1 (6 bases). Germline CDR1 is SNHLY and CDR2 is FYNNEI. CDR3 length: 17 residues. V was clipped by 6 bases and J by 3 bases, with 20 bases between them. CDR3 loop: CASSNGGPRAHTGELFF. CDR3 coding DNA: TGTGCCAGCAGCAATGGGGGCCCGCGGGCCCACACCGGGGAGCTGTTTTTT.

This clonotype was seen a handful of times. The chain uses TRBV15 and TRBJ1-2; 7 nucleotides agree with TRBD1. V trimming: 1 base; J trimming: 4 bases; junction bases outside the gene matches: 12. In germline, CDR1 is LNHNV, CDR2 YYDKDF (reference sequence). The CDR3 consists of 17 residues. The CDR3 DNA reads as TGTGCCACCAGCAGAGGCTGGCAGACAGGGCCTTCCTATGGCTACACCTTC. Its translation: CATSRGWQTGPSYGYTF.

CDR3 residues: CAWSTRQGHEQYF. The CDR3, as DNA: TGTGCCTGGAGTACGCGACAGGGGCACGAGCAGTACTTC. This chain links TRBV30 with TRBJ2-7; 8 bases line up with TRBD1. CDR1 and CDR2 from the germline V gene are GTSNPN and SVGIG (reference sequence). Unmatched junction bases numbered 5, after V lost 2 bases and J lost 5 bases. CDR3 length equals 13 residues.

The CDR3 nucleotides read TGTGCCAGCAGCCAAGATGGGACAGACAACTATGGCTACACCTTC. This sequence encodes CASSQDGTDNYGYTF. The chain employs TRBV3-1 and TRBJ1-2, with 7 bases matching TRBD1. CDR1 is LGHDT, CDR2 YNNKEL, per germline (reference sequence). The V and J ends lost 0 bases and 2 bases, in that order; junction bases with no gene match: 3. The CDR3 runs to 15 residues.

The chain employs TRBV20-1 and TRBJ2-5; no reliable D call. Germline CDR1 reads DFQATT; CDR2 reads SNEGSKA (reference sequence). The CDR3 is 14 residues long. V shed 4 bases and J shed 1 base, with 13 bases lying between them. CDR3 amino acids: CSAKHWWGQETQYF. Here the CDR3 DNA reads TGCAGTGCTAAGCATTGGTGGGGCCAAGAGACCCAGTACTTC.

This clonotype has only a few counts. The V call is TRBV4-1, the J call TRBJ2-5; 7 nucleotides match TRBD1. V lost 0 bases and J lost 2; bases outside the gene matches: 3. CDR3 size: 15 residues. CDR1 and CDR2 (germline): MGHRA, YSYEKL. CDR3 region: CASSQDGTEQETQYF. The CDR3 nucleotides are TGCGCCAGCAGCCAAGATGGGACAGAGCAAGAGACCCAGTACTTC.

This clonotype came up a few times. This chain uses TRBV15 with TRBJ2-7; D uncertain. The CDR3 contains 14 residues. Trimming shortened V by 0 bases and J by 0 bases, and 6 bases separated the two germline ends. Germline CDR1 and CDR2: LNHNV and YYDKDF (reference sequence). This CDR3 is CATSREGSSYEQYF. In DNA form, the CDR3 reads TGTGCCACCAGCAGAGAGGGCAGCTCCTACGAGCAGTACTTC.

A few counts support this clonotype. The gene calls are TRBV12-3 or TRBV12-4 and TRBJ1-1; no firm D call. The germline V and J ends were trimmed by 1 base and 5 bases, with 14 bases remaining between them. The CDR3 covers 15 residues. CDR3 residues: CASSLGEGRKTEAFF. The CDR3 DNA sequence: TGTGCCAGCAGTTTAGGGGAAGGGCGAAAAACTGAAGCTTTCTTT.

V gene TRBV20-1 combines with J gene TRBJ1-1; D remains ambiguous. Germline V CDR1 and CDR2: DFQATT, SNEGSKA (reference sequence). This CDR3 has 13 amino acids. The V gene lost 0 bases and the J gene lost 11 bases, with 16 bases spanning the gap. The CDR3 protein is CSARESGGLKAFF. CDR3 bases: TGCAGTGCTAGAGAGTCGGGAGGACTCAAGGCTTTCTTT.

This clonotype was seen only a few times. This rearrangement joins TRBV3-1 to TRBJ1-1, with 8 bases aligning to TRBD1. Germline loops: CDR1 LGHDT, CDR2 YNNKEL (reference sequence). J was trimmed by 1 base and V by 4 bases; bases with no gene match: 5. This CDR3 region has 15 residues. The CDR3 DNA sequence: TGTGCCAGCAGCCCAGGGGGCAGGCGGAACACTGAAGCTTTCTTT. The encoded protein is CASSPGGRRNTEAFF.

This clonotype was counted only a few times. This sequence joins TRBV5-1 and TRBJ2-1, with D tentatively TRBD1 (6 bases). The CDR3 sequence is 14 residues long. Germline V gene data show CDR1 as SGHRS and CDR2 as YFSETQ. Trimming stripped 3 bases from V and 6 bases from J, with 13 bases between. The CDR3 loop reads CASSSRTAGNEQFF. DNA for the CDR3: TGCGCCAGCAGCTCCCGGACAGCCGGCAATGAGCAGTTCTTC.